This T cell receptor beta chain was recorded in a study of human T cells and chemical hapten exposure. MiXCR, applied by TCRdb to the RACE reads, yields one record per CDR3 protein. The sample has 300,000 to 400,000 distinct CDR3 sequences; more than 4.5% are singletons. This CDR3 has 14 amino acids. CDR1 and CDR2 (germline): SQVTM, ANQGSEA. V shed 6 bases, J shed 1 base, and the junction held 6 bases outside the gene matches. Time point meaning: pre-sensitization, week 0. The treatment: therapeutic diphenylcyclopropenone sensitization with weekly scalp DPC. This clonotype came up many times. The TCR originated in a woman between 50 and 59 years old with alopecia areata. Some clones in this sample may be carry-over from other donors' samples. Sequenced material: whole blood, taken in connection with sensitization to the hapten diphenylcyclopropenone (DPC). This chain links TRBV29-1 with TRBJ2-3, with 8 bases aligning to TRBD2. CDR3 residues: CSVGGLEGTDTQYF. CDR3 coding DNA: TGCAGCGTGGGGGGACTAGAGGGCACAGATACGCAGTATTTT.